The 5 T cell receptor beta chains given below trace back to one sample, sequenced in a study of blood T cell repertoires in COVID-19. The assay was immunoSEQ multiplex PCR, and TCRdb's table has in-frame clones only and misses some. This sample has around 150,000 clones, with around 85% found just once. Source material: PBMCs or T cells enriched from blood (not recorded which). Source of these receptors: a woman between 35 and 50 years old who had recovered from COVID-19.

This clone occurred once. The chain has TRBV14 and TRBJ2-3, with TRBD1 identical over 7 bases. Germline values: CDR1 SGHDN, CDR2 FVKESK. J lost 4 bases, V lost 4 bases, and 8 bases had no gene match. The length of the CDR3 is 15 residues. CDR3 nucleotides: TGTGCCAGCAGCCTCGGGACAGTTGTCCCAGATACGCAGTATTTT. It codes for CASSLGTVVPDTQYF.

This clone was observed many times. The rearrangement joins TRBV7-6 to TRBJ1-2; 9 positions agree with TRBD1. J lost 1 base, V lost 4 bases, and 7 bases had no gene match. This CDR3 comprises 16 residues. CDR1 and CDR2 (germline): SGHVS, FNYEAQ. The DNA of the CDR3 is TGTGCCAGCAGCTCCGGGACAGGGAGTGTTAACTATGGCTACACCTTC. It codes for CASSSGTGSVNYGYTF.

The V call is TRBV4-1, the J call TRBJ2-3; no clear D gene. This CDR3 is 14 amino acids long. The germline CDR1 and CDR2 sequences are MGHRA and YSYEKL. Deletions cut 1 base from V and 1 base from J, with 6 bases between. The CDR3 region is CASSQAPGTDTQYF. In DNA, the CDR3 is TGCGCCAGCAGCCAAGCCCCAGGCACAGATACGCAGTATTTT.

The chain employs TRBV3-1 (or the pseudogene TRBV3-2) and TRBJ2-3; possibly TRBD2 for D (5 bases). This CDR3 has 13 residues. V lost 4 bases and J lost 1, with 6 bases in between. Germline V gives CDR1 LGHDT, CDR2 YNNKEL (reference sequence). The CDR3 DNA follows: TGTGCCAGCAGCCCCGGGGGCACAGATACGCAGTATTTT. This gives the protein CASSPGGTDTQYF.

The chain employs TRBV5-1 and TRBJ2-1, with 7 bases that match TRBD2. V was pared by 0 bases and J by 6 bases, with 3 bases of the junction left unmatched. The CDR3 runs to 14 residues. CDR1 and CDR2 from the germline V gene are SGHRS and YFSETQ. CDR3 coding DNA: TGCGCCAGCAGCTTGGCGGGAGGCCTCAATGAGCAGTTCTTC. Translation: CASSLAGGLNEQFF. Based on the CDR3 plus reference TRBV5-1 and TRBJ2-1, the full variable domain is KAGVTQTPRYLIKTRGQQVTLSCSPISGHRSVSWYQQTPGQGLQFLFEYFSETQRNKGNFPGRFSGRQFSNSRSEMNVSTLELGDSALYLCASSLAGGLNEQFFGPGTRLTVL.